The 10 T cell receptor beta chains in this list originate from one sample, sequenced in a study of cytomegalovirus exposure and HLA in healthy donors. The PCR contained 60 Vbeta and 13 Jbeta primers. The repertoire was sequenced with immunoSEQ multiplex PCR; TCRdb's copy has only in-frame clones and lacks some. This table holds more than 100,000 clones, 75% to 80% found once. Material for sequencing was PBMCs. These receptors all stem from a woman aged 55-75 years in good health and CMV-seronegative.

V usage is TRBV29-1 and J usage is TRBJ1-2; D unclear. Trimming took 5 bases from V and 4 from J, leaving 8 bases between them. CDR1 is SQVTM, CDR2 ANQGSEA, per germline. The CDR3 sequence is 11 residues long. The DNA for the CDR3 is TGCAGCGTTCGGAGGAGCTATGGCTACACCTTC. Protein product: CSVRRSYGYTF.

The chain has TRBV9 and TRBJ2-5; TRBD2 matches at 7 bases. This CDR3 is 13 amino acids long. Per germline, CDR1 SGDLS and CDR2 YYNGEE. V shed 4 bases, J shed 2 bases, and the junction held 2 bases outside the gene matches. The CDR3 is CASSRGVQETQYF. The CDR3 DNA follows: TGTGCCAGCAGCCGGGGGGTTCAAGAGACCCAGTACTTC. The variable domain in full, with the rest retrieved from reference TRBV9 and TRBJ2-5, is DSGVTQTPKHLITATGQRVTLRCSPRSGDLSVYWYQQSLDQGLQFLIQYYNGEERAKGNILERFSAQQFPDLHSELNLSSLELGDSALYFCASSRGVQETQYFGPGTRLLVL.

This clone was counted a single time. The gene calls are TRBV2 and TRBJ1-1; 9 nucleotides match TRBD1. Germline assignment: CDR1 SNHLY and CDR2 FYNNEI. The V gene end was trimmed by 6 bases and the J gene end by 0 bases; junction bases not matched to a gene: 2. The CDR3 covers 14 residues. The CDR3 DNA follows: TGTGCCAGCAGATGGACAGGGGTGAACACTGAAGCTTTCTTT. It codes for CASRWTGVNTEAFF.

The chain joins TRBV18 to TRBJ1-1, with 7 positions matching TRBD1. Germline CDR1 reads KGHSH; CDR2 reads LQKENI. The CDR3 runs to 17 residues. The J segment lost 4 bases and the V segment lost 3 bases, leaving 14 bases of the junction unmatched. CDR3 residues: CASSPLPSSTGRTEAFF. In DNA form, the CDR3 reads TGTGCCAGCTCACCTCTCCCTAGTTCGACAGGGCGCACTGAAGCTTTCTTT.

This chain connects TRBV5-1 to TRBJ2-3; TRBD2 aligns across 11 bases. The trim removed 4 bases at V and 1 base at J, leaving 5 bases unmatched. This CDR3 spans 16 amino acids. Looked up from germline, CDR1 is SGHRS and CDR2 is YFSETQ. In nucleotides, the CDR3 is TGCGCCAGCAGCATTTTACTAGCGGGAGGCACAGATACGCAGTATTTT. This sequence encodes CASSILLAGGTDTQYF.

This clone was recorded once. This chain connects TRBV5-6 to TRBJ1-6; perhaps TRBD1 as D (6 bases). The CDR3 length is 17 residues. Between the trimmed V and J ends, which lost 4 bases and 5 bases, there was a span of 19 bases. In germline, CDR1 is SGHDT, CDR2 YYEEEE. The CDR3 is CASSRSKQGYNNSPLHF. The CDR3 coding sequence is TGTGCCAGCAGCCGGAGTAAACAGGGCTATAATAATTCACCCCTCCACTTT.

The CDR3 nucleotides read TGTGCCAGCAGCTTACAGACAGGGAGCACTGAAGCTTTCTTT. This translates into CASSLQTGSTEAFF. This chain joins TRBV11-1 and TRBJ1-1, with TRBD1 identical over 7 bases. The CDR3 covers 14 residues. J gave up 4 bases and V 2 bases, and 4 bases lay outside the gene matches. CDR1 and CDR2 from the germline V gene are SGHAT and FQDESV (reference sequence). The complete variable domain, with remaining parts taken from reference TRBV11-1 and TRBJ1-1, reads EAEVAQSPRYKITEKSQAVAFWCDPISGHATLYWYRQILGQGPELLVQFQDESVVDDSQLPKDRFSAERLKGVDSTLKIQPAELGDSAMYLCASSLQTGSTEAFFGQGTRLTVV.

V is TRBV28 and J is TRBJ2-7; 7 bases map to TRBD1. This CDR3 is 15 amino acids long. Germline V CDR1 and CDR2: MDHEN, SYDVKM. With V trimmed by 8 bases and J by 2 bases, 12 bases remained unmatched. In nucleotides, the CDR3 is TGTGCCAGCCTCTCCGTCCGGACAGGTCCCTACGAGCAGTACTTC. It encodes CASLSVRTGPYEQYF.

CDR3 region: CSVVGGSNQPQHF. The CDR3, as DNA: TGCAGCGTCGTGGGGGGTAGCAATCAGCCCCAGCATTTT. The chain combines TRBV29-1 with TRBJ1-5; D perhaps matches TRBD1 (5 bases). Trimming removed 6 bases at V and 0 bases at J, with 9 bases between. Germline CDR1 is SQVTM and CDR2 is ANQGSEA. The CDR3 sequence is 13 residues long.

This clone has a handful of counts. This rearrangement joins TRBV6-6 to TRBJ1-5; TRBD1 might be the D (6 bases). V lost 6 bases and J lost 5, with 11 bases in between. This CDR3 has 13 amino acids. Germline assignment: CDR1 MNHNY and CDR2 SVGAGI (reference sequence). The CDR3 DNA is TGTGCCAGCAGGCCTTCAGGGGATCAGCCCCAGCATTTT. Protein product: CASRPSGDQPQHF.